This T cell receptor (beta chain) derives from a study of cytomegalovirus exposure and HLA in healthy donors. Study at large: Early on, a data release was issued that held some 85 million unique TCRs from HLA-typed donors. For the approximately 410 genotyped donors, 81% fell within the Caucasian-associated ancestry cluster.

PCR involved 60 Vbeta and 13 Jbeta primers. In the authors' workflow: In a later analysis, of roughly 83 million unique beta chains, 9 million to 11 million appeared in at least two donors. Here immunoSEQ multiplex PCR was the method, and the copy in TCRdb shows in-frame clones only, minus some. V and J calls and clone size are copied from that table; D and trimming were computed from the DNA. This sample yields approximately 210,000 clones, of which over 60% are seen a single time; approximately 2.1% belongs to the top ten. The receptor was isolated from a woman under 40 in good health and CMV-seropositive. The sequencing sample was made of PBMCs.

The CDR3 DNA is TGTGCCAGCAGTGCGACAGAGACCTACGAGCAGTACTTC. Protein: CASSATETYEQYF. The chain is built from TRBV6-6 and TRBJ2-7; tentatively, D is TRBD1 (5 bases). The V end was cut by 5 bases, the J end by 2 bases, with 10 bases between. There are 13 residues in the CDR3. Germline V lookup: CDR1 MNHNY, CDR2 SVGAGI (reference sequence).